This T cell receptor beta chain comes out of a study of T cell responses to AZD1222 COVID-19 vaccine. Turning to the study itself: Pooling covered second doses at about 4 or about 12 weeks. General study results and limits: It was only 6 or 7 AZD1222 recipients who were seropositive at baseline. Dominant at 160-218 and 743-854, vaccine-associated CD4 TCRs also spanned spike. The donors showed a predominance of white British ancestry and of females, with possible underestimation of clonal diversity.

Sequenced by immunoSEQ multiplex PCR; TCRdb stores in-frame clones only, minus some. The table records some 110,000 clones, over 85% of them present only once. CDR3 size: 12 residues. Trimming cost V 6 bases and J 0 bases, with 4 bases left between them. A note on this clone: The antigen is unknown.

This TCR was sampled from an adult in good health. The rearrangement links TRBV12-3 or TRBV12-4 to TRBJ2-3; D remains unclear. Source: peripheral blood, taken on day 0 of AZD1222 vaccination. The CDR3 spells CASSPSTDTQYF. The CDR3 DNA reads TGTGCCAGCAGCCCGAGCACAGATACGCAGTATTTT.